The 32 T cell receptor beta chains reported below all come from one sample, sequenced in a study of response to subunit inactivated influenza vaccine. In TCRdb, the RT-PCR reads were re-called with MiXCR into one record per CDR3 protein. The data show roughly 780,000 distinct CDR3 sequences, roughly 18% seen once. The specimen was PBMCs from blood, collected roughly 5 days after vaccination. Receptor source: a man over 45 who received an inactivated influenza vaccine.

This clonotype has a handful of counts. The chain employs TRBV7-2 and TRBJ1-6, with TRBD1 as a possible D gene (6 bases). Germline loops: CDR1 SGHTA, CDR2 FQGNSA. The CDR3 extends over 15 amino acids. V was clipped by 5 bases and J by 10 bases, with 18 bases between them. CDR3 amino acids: CASSPRTDADSPLHF. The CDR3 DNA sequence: TGTGCCAGCAGCCCCCGGACAGACGCCGACTCACCCCTCCACTTT.

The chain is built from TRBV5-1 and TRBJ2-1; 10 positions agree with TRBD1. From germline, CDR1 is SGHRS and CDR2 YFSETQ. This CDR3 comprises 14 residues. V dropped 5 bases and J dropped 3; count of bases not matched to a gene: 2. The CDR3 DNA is TGCGCCAGCAGGGGACAGGGGTTCTACAATGAGCAGTTCTTC. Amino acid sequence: CASRGQGFYNEQFF. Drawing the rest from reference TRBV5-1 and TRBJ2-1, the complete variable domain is KAGVTQTPRYLIKTRGQQVTLSCSPISGHRSVSWYQQTPGQGLQFLFEYFSETQRNKGNFPGRFSGRQFSNSRSEMNVSTLELGDSALYLCASRGQGFYNEQFFGPGTRLTVL.

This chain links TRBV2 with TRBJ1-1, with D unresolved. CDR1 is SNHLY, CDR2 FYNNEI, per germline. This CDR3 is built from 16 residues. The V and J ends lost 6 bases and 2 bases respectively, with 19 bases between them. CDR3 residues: CASSYWRGRGNTEAFF. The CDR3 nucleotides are TGTGCCAGCAGCTATTGGAGAGGGAGAGGAAACACTGAAGCTTTCTTT.

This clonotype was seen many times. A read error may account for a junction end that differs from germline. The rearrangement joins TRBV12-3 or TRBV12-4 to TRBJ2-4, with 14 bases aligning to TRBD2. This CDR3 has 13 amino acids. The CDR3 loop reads CASSQGTSGSKFF. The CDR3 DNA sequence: TGTGCCAGCAGCCAAGGGACTAGCGGGAGTAAGTTCTTC.

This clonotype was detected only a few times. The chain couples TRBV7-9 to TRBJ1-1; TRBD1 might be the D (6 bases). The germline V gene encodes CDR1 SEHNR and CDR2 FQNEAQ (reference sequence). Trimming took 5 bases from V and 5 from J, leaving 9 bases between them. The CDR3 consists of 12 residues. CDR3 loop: CASSADSTEAFF. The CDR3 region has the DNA TGTGCCAGCAGCGCGGACAGTACTGAAGCTTTCTTT.

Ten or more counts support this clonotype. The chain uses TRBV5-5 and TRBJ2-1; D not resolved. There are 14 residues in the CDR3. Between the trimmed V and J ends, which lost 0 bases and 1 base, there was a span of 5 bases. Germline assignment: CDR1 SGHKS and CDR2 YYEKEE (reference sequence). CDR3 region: CASSLEQSYNEQFF. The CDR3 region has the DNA TGTGCCAGCAGCTTGGAACAGTCCTACAATGAGCAGTTCTTC.

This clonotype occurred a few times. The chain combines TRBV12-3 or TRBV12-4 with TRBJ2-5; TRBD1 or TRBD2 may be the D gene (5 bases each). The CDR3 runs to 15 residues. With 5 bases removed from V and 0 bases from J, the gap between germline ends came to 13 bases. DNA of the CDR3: TGTGCCAGCAGTAACCGGGACCCGTACCAAGAGACCCAGTACTTC. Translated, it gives CASSNRDPYQETQYF.

The CDR3 protein is CASSYSWTGDYEQYF. The CDR3 DNA is TGTGCCAGCAGTTACTCGTGGACAGGGGACTACGAGCAGTACTTC. The chain recombines TRBV6-5 with TRBJ2-7, with TRBD1 matching over 9 bases. V trimming: 0 bases; J trimming: 3 bases; junction bases outside the gene matches: 3. CDR1 and CDR2 (germline): MNHEY, SVGAGI. This CDR3 has 15 amino acids.

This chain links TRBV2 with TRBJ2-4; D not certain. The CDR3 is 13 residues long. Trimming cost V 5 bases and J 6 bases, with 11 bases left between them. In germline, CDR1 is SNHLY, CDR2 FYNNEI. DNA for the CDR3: TGTGCCAGCAGTCCCTCCTGGGGAAACATTCAGTACTTC. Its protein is CASSPSWGNIQYF.

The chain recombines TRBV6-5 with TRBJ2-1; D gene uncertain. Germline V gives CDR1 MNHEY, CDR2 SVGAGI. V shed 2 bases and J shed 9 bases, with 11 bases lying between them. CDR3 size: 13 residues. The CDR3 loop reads CASSYPTGSEQFF. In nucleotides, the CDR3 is TGTGCCAGCAGTTACCCGACCGGGTCTGAGCAGTTCTTC.

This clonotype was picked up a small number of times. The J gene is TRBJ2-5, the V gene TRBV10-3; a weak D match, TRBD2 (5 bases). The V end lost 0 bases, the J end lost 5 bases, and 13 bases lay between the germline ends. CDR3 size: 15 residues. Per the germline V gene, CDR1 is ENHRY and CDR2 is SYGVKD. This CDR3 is CAISESRLRGETQYF. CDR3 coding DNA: TGTGCCATCAGTGAGTCCAGGTTGAGAGGGGAGACCCAGTACTTC.

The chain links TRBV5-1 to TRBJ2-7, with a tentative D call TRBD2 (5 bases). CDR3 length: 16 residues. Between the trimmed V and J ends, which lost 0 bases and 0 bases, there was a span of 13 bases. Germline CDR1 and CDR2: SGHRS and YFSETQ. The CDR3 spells CASSLELAWSSYEQYF. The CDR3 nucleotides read TGCGCCAGCAGCTTGGAGTTAGCGTGGAGCTCCTACGAGCAGTACTTC. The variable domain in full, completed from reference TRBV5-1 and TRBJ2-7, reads KAGVTQTPRYLIKTRGQQVTLSCSPISGHRSVSWYQQTPGQGLQFLFEYFSETQRNKGNFPGRFSGRQFSNSRSEMNVSTLELGDSALYLCASSLELAWSSYEQYFGPGTRLTVT.

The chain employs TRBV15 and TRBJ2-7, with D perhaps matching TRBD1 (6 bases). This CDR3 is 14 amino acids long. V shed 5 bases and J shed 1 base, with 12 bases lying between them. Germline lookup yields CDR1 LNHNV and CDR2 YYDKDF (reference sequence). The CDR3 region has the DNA TGTGCCACCAGCTCCCGGGACACTTCCTACGAGCAGTACTTC. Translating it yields CATSSRDTSYEQYF.

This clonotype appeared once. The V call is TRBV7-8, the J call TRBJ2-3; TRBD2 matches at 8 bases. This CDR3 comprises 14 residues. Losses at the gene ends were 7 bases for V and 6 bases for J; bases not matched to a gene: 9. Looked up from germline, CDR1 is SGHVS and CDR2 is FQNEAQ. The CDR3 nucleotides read TGTGCCAGCACCCGGGGGGGCCGCGAGGATACGCAGTATTTT. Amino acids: CASTRGGREDTQYF.

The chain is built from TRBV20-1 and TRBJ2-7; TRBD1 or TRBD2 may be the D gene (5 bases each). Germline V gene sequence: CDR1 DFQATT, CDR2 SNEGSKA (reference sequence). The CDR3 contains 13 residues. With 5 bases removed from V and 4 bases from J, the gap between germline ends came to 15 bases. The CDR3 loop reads CSALWGTRYEQYF. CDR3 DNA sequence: TGCAGTGCTCTCTGGGGGACCCGTTACGAGCAGTACTTC.

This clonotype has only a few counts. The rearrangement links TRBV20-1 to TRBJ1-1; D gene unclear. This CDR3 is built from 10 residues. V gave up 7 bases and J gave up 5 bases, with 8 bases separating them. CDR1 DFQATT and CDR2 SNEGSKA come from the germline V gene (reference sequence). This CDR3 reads CSVWGTEAFF. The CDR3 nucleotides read TGCAGTGTTTGGGGAACTGAAGCTTTCTTT.

The CDR3 DNA reads TGTGCCAGCACAGGGCTAGCAGGAGATACGCAGTATTTT. Its translation: CASTGLAGDTQYF. V gene TRBV14 combines with J gene TRBJ2-3; either TRBD1 or TRBD2 may fit D (5 bases each). Between the trimmed V and J ends, which lost 7 bases and 5 bases, there was a span of 13 bases. The germline CDR1 and CDR2 sequences are SGHDN and FVKESK. CDR3 length equals 13 residues.

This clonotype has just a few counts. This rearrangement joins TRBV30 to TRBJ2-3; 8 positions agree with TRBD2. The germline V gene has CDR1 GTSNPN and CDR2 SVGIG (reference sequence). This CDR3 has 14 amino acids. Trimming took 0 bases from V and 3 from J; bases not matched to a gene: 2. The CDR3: CAWSVRGGTDTQYF. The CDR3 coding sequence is TGTGCCTGGAGTGTACGGGGGGGGACAGATACGCAGTATTTT.

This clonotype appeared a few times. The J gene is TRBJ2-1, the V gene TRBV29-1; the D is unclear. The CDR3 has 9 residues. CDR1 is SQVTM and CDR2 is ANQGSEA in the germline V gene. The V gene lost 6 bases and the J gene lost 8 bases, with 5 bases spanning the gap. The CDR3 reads CSVGYEQFF. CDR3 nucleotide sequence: TGCAGCGTCGGCTATGAGCAGTTCTTC.

This CDR3 is CASEYAGSYNEQFF. CDR3 nucleotides: TGTGCCAGCGAATATGCAGGCTCCTACAATGAGCAGTTCTTC. The chain has TRBV6-2 or TRBV6-3 and TRBJ2-1, with no clear D. The CDR3 totals 14 residues. CDR1 MNHEY and CDR2 SVGEGT come from the germline V gene. Trimming took 8 bases from V and 0 from J, leaving 11 bases between them.

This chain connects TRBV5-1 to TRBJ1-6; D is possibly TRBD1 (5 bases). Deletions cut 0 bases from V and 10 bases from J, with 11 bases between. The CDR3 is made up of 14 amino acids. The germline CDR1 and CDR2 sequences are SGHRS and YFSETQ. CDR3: CASSLDWGGSPLHF. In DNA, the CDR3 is TGCGCCAGCAGCTTGGATTGGGGGGGATCACCCCTCCACTTT.

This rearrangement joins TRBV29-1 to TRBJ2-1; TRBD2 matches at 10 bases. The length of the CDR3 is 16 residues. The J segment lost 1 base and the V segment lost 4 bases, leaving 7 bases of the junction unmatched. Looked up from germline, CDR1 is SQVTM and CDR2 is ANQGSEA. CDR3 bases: TGCAGCGTTGTTATTAGCGGGAGGAGGTCCTACAATGAGCAGTTCTTC. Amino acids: CSVVISGRRSYNEQFF.

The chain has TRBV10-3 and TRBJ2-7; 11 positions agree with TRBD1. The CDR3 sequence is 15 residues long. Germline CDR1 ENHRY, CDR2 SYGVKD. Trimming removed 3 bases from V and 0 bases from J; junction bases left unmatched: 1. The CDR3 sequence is CAISDGTGGSYEQYF. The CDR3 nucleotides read TGTGCCATCAGTGACGGGACAGGGGGCTCCTACGAGCAGTACTTC.

As DNA, the CDR3 is TGTGCCAGCAGCTTAGCGCGGATTAGCGGGGGCACAGATACGCAGTATTTT. Its translation: CASSLARISGGTDTQYF. The chain couples TRBV7-2 to TRBJ2-3, with 8 nucleotides matching TRBD2. The CDR3 has 17 residues. CDR1 and CDR2 (germline): SGHTA, FQGNSA. V lost 0 bases to trimming and J lost 1 base; unmatched junction nucleotides: 6.

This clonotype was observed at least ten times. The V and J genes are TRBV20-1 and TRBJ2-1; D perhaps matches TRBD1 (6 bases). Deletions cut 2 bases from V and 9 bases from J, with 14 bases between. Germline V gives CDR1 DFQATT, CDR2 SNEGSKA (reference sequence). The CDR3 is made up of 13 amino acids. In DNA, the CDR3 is TGCAGTGCTAGAATACCCGGGACAACTGAGCAGTTCTTC. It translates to CSARIPGTTEQFF.

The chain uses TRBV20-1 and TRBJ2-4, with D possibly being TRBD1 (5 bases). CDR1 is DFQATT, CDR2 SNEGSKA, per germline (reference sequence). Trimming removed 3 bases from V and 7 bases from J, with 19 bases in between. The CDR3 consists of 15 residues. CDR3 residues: CSARPTAQARNIQYF. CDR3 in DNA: TGCAGTGCTAGGCCTACGGCACAGGCCAGGAACATTCAGTACTTC.

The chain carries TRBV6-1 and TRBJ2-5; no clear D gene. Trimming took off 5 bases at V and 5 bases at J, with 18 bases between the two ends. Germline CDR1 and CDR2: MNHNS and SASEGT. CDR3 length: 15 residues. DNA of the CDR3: TGTGCCAGCAGTCCGCCAGGACGACAAGGCGAGACCCAGTACTTC. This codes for CASSPPGRQGETQYF.

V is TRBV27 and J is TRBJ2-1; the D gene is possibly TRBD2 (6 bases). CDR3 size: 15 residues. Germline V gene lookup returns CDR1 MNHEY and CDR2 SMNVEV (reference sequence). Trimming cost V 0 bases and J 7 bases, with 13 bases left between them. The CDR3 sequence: CASSLSGLSQNEQFF. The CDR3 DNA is TGTGCCAGCAGTTTATCGGGACTCTCTCAAAATGAGCAGTTCTTC.

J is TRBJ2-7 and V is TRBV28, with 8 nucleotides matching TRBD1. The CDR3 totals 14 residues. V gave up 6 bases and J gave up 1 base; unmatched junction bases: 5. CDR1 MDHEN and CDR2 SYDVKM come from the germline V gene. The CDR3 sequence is CASRARTGSYEQYF. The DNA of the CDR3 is TGTGCCAGCAGGGCCCGGACAGGGTCCTACGAGCAGTACTTC. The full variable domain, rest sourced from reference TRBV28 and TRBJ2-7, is DVKVTQSSRYLVKRTGEKVFLECVQDMDHENMFWYRQDPGLGLRLIYFSYDVKMKEKGDIPEGYSVSREKKERFSLILESASTNQTSMYLCASRARTGSYEQYFGPGTRLTVT.

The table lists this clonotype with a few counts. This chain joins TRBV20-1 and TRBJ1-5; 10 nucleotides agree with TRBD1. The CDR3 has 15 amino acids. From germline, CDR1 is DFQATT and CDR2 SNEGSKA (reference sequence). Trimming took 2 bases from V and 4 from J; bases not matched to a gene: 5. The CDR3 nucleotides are TGCAGTGCTAGACGGGGACAGGGGTGGAATCAGCCCCAGCATTTT. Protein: CSARRGQGWNQPQHF.

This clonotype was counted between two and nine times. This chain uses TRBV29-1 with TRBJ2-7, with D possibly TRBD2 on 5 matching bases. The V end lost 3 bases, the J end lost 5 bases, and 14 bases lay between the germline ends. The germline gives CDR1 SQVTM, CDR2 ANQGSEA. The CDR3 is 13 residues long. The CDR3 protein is CSVESPSLNEQYF. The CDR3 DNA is TGCAGCGTTGAGTCTCCTAGCCTGAACGAGCAGTACTTC.

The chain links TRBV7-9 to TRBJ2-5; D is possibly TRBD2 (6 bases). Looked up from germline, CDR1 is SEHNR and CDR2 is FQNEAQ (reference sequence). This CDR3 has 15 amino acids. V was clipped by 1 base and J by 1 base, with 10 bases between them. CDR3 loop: CASSLGLGGQETQYF. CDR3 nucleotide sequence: TGTGCCAGCAGCTTAGGGTTGGGGGGCCAAGAGACCCAGTACTTC.